This TCR beta chain was documented in a study of cytomegalovirus exposure and HLA in healthy donors (dated by TCRdb to 2016 to 2017). For context, the study as a whole: An earlier analysis of roughly 630 of the donors reported 250 to 350 Gb of sequence data and 100 million to 140 million unique TCR beta sequences from 150 million to 200 million T cells. Roughly 320 gigabases of sequencing data and tens of millions of unique TCR sequences made up an early release that covered approximately 650 HLA-typed donors. Of the 398 genotyped donors, about 80% fell in the genetic ancestry cluster associated with self-reported Caucasian donors. The study aimed to test whether cataloging public T cell receptors could reveal signatures of past pathogen exposure. Using immunosequencing, the study profiled T cell repertoires from 500 to 800 subjects and related those repertoires to cytomegalovirus serostatus. In addition to the first cohort of 650 to 750 subjects, a separate validation cohort of approximately 110 different subjects was used. High-throughput TCR immunosequencing, statistical association of individual TCRs with disease status, and machine learning were combined to predict cytomegalovirus infection status. A later analysis re-examined previously published TCR beta repertoires from about 670 donors and added high-resolution HLA genotyping to investigate patterns of TCR occurrence. The later analysis used no new phenotypic data to find candidate immune exposures, relying instead on TCR beta sequences and their occurrence across donors. In an earlier analysis of roughly 600 of the donors, high-throughput TCR beta sequencing was used to judge whether each TCR beta V gene segment behaved as functional or pseudogenic. Alongside the repertoire data, information on donor age, sex, ethnicity and CMV serostatus was compiled. A later genetic analysis took genome-wide SNP genotypes for about three fifths of the 666 donors and used that subset as a discovery cohort. All discovery cohort repertoires had been generated using a single sequencing platform. Class I and class II HLA loci were covered by the typing at four-digit resolution. The number of typed donors differed by locus: roughly 629-630 for A, B, C, DRB1 and DQB1; some 500 for DQA1; roughly 600 for DPA1; and roughly 490 for DPB1. About five DR-DQ haplotypes were treated as single units for association and clustering because of strong linkage in the cohort. On average, around 240,000 unique TCR beta nucleotide sequences were sequenced per donor among about 400 genotyped donors of the cohort, with about 17% of those sequences being non-productive.

A word on this clone: No cognate antigen has been identified for it. Per-nucleotide qualities are absent, and no much larger clonotype sits a single base away.

The cohort consisted of some 670 healthy bone marrow donors. At the time of sampling, all cohort members were nominally healthy, though unrecorded immune exposures were likely present. The donor was CMV seronegative and belonged to the group of roughly 330 seronegative cohort members. A peripheral blood sample was collected from each donor, and TCR beta sequencing was performed on peripheral blood mononuclear cells. The Qiagen DNeasy Blood Extraction Kit was used to extract genomic DNA from the blood cell samples. Study-wide conclusions, independent of this receptor: Assigning TCR associations to individual alleles was difficult when HLA alleles, especially DR and DQ, strongly co-occurred. About 15 rarely observed V segments, including chromosome 9 orphons, were excluded from the earlier analysis of about 600 of the donors because counts were too low. At a false discovery rate of 0.05, a later analysis linked some 17,000 TCR beta sequences to specific HLA alleles. Linkage disequilibrium might explain the correlated functional status among segregating V segments, but an unknown experimental factor could not be excluded. In a later analysis, the rate of TCR association differed among HLA loci, with DRB1 alleles having the most associated TCRs and HLA-C alleles having the fewest. A later analysis reported that several top co-occurrence clusters appeared linked to parvovirus B19, influenza, CMV and Epstein-Barr virus. Most CMV-associated TCR beta chains appeared to be HLA-restricted in a later analysis, and the HLA associations seemed to be driven largely by CMV exposure. A cluster of highly shared sequence variants was judged likely to represent a technical artifact of the sequencing pipeline. Because some donors lacked HLA typing at each locus, the association tests relied only on the typed subset. An association between a missense DCLRE1C variant and V-gene and J-gene trimming of TCR beta chains was found in a later genetic analysis and replicated in an independent cohort. In an earlier analysis of approximately 590 of the donors, most TCR beta V segments appeared in productive rearrangements about 87% or about 30% of the time, broadly matching IMGT annotations. The study gave a list of under 200 TCR beta chains associated with cytomegalovirus. It was suggested by the authors that the approach could potentially be generalized to other disease states and immunological phenotypes. Cytomegalovirus status was reported to be diagnosed by the classifier with high specificity and sensitivity in both the original and validation cohorts. In a later analysis, HLA-associated TCR beta chains were found to be more clonally expanded and to have lower generation probabilities than equally common non-associated chains. A few of the identified cytomegalovirus-associated TCR beta chains were confirmed in vitro to be specific for cytomegalovirus antigens. Immune exposure information for the cohort was limited to CMV serostatus. Only TCR beta chains were sequenced in this cohort, and the absence of alpha or paired-chain data limited detectable features. The 87-base-pair reads could not distinguish some IMGT-functional V segments, including TRBV6-2 and TRBV6-3, so those segments were excluded. Most TCR sequences were observed very rarely across donors, whereas some public TCRs were present in many individuals. A later genetic analysis reported fewer N-insertions in productive TCRs among donors in an Asian-associated ancestry cluster than the roughly 700-donor mean. A further reported finding was that TCR beta sequences accurately predicted the HLA-A and HLA-B alleles for most subjects in the first cohort. Roughly uniform sequencing depth across donors was assumed in presence/absence analyses, although this assumption may not hold.

The method was the immunoSEQ multiplex PCR assay. For the multiplex PCR, a mixture combining 60 forward primers for TCR Vbeta segments and 13 reverse primers for TCR Jbeta segments was used. The CDR3 region of rearranged TCR beta genes was amplified from genomic DNA with a multiplex PCR assay. The amplified TCR beta libraries were sequenced on the Illumina HiSeq System as 87-base-pair reads. As for how the authors treated the data: A later analysis counted tens of millions of unique TCR beta chains across the 600 to 850 repertoires, and roughly 11 million of these chains were shared by at least two donors. Raw reads were error-corrected and collapsed into unique sequences with a nearest-neighbor algorithm that merged closely related sequences to remove PCR and sequencing errors. To assign V, D and J gene segments, CDR3 sequences were aligned to IMGT reference sequences. For a sequence to be retained, at least a six-nucleotide match to both a V gene segment and a J gene segment was required. A rearrangement counted as productive if the CDR3 had no stop codons and remained in frame with V and J, and every other rearrangement counted as non-productive. Following IMGT convention, CDR3 was defined as the stretch from the second conserved V-encoded cysteine up to the conserved J-encoded phenylalanine. Sequences without an unambiguous match to a single V gene segment were excluded from the earlier analysis of about 630 of the donors. In an earlier analysis of around 590 of the donors, a V segment was called functional when productive rearrangements were above 56.7%, and segregating when the standard deviation between donors exceeded 5%. A statistical classification framework was developed to diagnose cytomegalovirus status using the catalog of TCR beta chain sequences. In a later analysis, TCR nucleotide sequences were compared against IMGT/GENE-DB human TR gene sequences so that V and J genes could be assigned. Using the TCRdist pipeline, a later analysis assigned CDR3 sequences along with most-parsimonious VDJ recombination scenarios. In a later analysis, every TCR beta chain was defined by the combination of its CDR3 amino acid sequence and its V-gene family, and reads without a unique V-gene family were dropped. As a way to deal with suspected cross-contamination and a sequencing artifact, a later analysis dropped 500 to 700 nucleotide sequences that were highly shared and had low generation probability. In a later analysis, a clonal expansion index was calculated for each public chain from normalized within-repertoire ranks of inferred template counts. A later analysis computed generation probabilities with a VDJ recombination model fitted to out-of-frame rearrangements, and checked the results against IGoR. A later analysis scored TCR-TCR, TCR-HLA and TCR-CMV co-occurrence with hypergeometric tests, applying a repertoire-size bias correction to TCR pairs. In a later analysis, false discovery rates were estimated by permuting HLA or CMV assignments 20 times. In a later analysis, co-occurring TCRs were grouped using DBSCAN, and TCRdist sequence similarity was added for clustering within HLA-allele-positive subsets. Repertoires with fewer than 30,000 or more than 120,000 public chains, plus five repertoires with anomalous nucleotide sharing, were excluded from co-occurrence clustering. TCRdb mirrors the immuneACCESS table, restricted to in-frame sequences. Some clones are absent from its copies; in checked studies, under half trace to an unresolved V gene, and the reason for the others is unknown. The DNA gave D and trimming, while V, J and clone size come from that table. The sample table lists about 94,000 clones, roughly 79% of them with a count of one. 3% to 4% of the sample is taken by the ten largest.

At the junction V is shortened by 0 bases and J by 4 bases, with 7 bases in between. The germline V gene (reference sequence) yields GTSNPN for CDR1 and SVGIG for CDR2. The CDR3 sequence holds 13 residues, the cysteine and phenylalanine included. Kept here is only the CDR3 DNA, which spans 39 bases and is read in frame from base 1. This chain joins TRBV30 to TRBJ1-5; the D segment could be TRBD1, given 6 matching bases. The receptor was derived from a woman in her 40s in good health and CMV-seronegative. Sequencing was done on a sample of PBMCs. The CDR3 has the sequence CAWSVGGNQPQHF. Read as DNA, the sequence is TGTGCCTGGAGTGTAGGGGGTAATCAGCCCCAGCATTTT.